This is a list of T cell receptor beta chains from one sample in a study of T-cell memory formation after mild COVID-19. TCRdb ran MiXCR on the 5' RACE reads and lists one entry per CDR3 protein. The sample consists of roughly 480,000 distinct CDR3 sequences, approximately 25% of them appearing once. What was sequenced was PBMCs or a T cell subset sorted from them (not recorded which). These receptors were collected from an adult woman who had mild COVID-19 (a few samples of this study predate the infection). Cell type and time point are not known. The CDR3 runs from the conserved cysteine through the conserved F or W. Fields, in order: CDR3 DNA, CDR3 protein, V gene, clone size, D gene, J gene. A D gene is named only where the DNA matches it firmly. The size field is filled for only some rows; it gives once, few, many or a size class.

CDR3 DNA: TGCGCCAGCAGCTTGGATGGGGTGGCGAATCAGCCCCAGCATTTT; CDR3 protein: CASSLDGVANQPQHF; V gene: TRBV5-1; clone size: .; D gene: .; J gene: TRBJ1-5
CDR3 DNA: TGCGCCAGCAGCCAAGATGGTGTAGCGGGGGGTAGGAAAGAGACCCAGTACTTC; CDR3 protein: CASSQDGVAGGRKETQYF; V gene: TRBV4-1; clone size: few; D gene: TRBD2; J gene: TRBJ2-5
CDR3 DNA: TGTGCCAGCAGTTACGCCCGGGAGGGGCGACATACGCAGTATTTT; CDR3 protein: CASSYAREGRHTQYF; V gene: TRBV6-2/TRBV6-3; clone size: .; D gene: TRBD2; J gene: TRBJ2-3
CDR3 DNA: TGTGCCAGCAGTGAAGCGCTGCATTCCGGCTACACCTTC; CDR3 protein: CASSEALHSGYTF; V gene: TRBV2; clone size: .; D gene: .; J gene: TRBJ1-2
CDR3 DNA: TGTGCCAGCACGTGGGACAGTTCCTATGGCTACACCTTC; CDR3 protein: CASTWDSSYGYTF; V gene: TRBV12-3/TRBV12-4; clone size: few; D gene: TRBD1; J gene: TRBJ1-2
CDR3 DNA: TGTGCCAGCTCACCAGACAGGGATTACACTGAAGCTTTCTTT; CDR3 protein: CASSPDRDYTEAFF; V gene: TRBV18; clone size: .; D gene: TRBD1; J gene: TRBJ1-1
CDR3 DNA: TGCAGTGCAAGGCCCGTGCTGGGAGAAAAACTGTTTTTT; CDR3 protein: CSARPVLGEKLFF; V gene: TRBV20-1; clone size: .; D gene: .; J gene: TRBJ1-4
CDR3 DNA: TGTGCCAGCAGTCCTGAACCCCAGGGGGTATACAATGAGCAGTTCTTC; CDR3 protein: CASSPEPQGVYNEQFF; V gene: TRBV5-6; clone size: once; D gene: TRBD1; J gene: TRBJ2-1
CDR3 DNA: TGCAGTGCTAGATCCGCCTCGTACGAGCAGTACTTC; CDR3 protein: CSARSASYEQYF; V gene: TRBV20-1; clone size: .; D gene: .; J gene: TRBJ2-7
CDR3 DNA: TGCAGTGCTAGTGTAGGAGCGAACACCGGGGAGCTGTTTTTT; CDR3 protein: CSASVGANTGELFF; V gene: TRBV20-1; clone size: .; D gene: .; J gene: TRBJ2-2
CDR3 DNA: TGTGCCAGCAGCTTGGTCCCGGGACAGGGTTTTTACGAGCAGTACTTC; CDR3 protein: CASSLVPGQGFYEQYF; V gene: TRBV5-4; clone size: many; D gene: TRBD1; J gene: TRBJ2-7
CDR3 DNA: TGTGCCAGCAGCTTAGCGCGTAACAGGGGTCACGAGCAGTACTTC; CDR3 protein: CASSLARNRGHEQYF; V gene: TRBV7-2; clone size: few; D gene: TRBD1; J gene: TRBJ2-7
CDR3 DNA: TGTGCCAGCAGCTTGGGAGACAGGTTAACCGGGGAGCTGTTTTTT; CDR3 protein: CASSLGDRLTGELFF; V gene: TRBV5-6; clone size: .; D gene: .; J gene: TRBJ2-2
CDR3 DNA: TGTGCCAGCTACAGTTGGGGGATTACCGGGTCCCCCGACGAGCAGTACTTC; CDR3 protein: CASYSWGITGSPDEQYF; V gene: TRBV6-2/TRBV6-3; clone size: .; D gene: .; J gene: TRBJ2-7
CDR3 DNA: TGTGCCAGCAGCCCCCGCTTTAAGACTAGCGGGAGAGCCAAAAACATTCAGTACTTC; CDR3 protein: CASSPRFKTSGRAKNIQYF; V gene: TRBV7-2; clone size: .; D gene: TRBD2; J gene: TRBJ2-4
CDR3 DNA: TGCAGCGTTACGGACAGCTCCTACGAGCAGTACTTC; CDR3 protein: CSVTDSSYEQYF; V gene: TRBV29-1; clone size: few; D gene: .; J gene: TRBJ2-7
CDR3 DNA: TGTGCCAGCAGCCTTCTCCCCGGCGAGCAGTACTTC; CDR3 protein: CASSLLPGEQYF; V gene: TRBV7-9; clone size: few; D gene: .; J gene: TRBJ2-7
CDR3 DNA: TGTGCCAGCAGTTTGAGACAGGGCCCTCGGTCTGAAGCTTTCTTT; CDR3 protein: CASSLRQGPRSEAFF; V gene: TRBV12-3/TRBV12-4; clone size: few; D gene: TRBD1; J gene: TRBJ1-1
CDR3 DNA: TGCAGCGTTGAAGTGGGCCCTTATGGCTACACCTTC; CDR3 protein: CSVEVGPYGYTF; V gene: TRBV29-1; clone size: few; D gene: .; J gene: TRBJ1-2
CDR3 DNA: TGCAGCTTTTTCCGGGCCATATCCCAAGAGACCCAGTACTTC; CDR3 protein: CSFFRAISQETQYF; V gene: TRBV29-1; clone size: .; D gene: .; J gene: TRBJ2-5
CDR3 DNA: TGCAGTGCTCGGACAGGGGCATCCTACGAGCAGTACTTC; CDR3 protein: CSARTGASYEQYF; V gene: TRBV20-1; clone size: .; D gene: TRBD1; J gene: TRBJ2-7
CDR3 DNA: TGTGCCAGCAGCCCCGGGACAGGCGTTGAAAAACTGTTTTTT; CDR3 protein: CASSPGTGVEKLFF; V gene: TRBV7-8; clone size: few; D gene: TRBD1; J gene: TRBJ1-4
CDR3 DNA: TGTGCCAGCAGCTTACTGGCGGGGAAAGAGACCCAGTACTTC; CDR3 protein: CASSLLAGKETQYF; V gene: TRBV7-6; clone size: few; D gene: .; J gene: TRBJ2-5
CDR3 DNA: TGTGCCATCAGTGAGTCCCACCGGGACAGCCCTGAAAAACTGTTTTTT; CDR3 protein: CAISESHRDSPEKLFF; V gene: TRBV10-3; clone size: .; D gene: TRBD1; J gene: TRBJ1-4
CDR3 DNA: TGTGCCAGCAGCTTAAGGGTTTGGGAGGGGTTCTTTTCTGGGGCCAACGTCCTGACTTTC; CDR3 protein: CASSLRVWEGFFSGANVLTF; V gene: TRBV7-8; clone size: .; D gene: TRBD2; J gene: TRBJ2-6
CDR3 DNA: TGCAGTGCTGCGTCGGCTAGCACCGGGGAGCTGTTTTTT; CDR3 protein: CSAASASTGELFF; V gene: TRBV20-1; clone size: few; D gene: .; J gene: TRBJ2-2
CDR3 DNA: TGTGCCATCGGGGGGGGAGATACGCAGTATTTT; CDR3 protein: CAIGGGDTQYF; V gene: TRBV10-3; clone size: .; D gene: TRBD2; J gene: TRBJ2-3
CDR3 DNA: TGTGCCAGCAGCTATGGGACTGGGAGGACGAATGAGCAGTTCTTC; CDR3 protein: CASSYGTGRTNEQFF; V gene: TRBV28; clone size: few; D gene: .; J gene: TRBJ2-1
CDR3 DNA: TGCGCCAGCAGCCAAGATAACGCTAGCGGGAGGGTAAATGAGCAGTTCTTC; CDR3 protein: CASSQDNASGRVNEQFF; V gene: TRBV4-3; clone size: many; D gene: TRBD2; J gene: TRBJ2-1
CDR3 DNA: TGTGCCAGCACCGATGACAGGGAAGAGCAAGAGACCCAGTACTTC; CDR3 protein: CASTDDREEQETQYF; V gene: TRBV11-3; clone size: few; D gene: TRBD1; J gene: TRBJ2-5
CDR3 DNA: TGTGCCAGCGGCCGGGCCCCCACTGAAGCTTTCTTT; CDR3 protein: CASGRAPTEAFF; V gene: TRBV7-9; clone size: .; D gene: .; J gene: TRBJ1-1
CDR3 DNA: TGTGCCAGCAGCCCCCGCTCACCTGGACCCAATGAGCAGTTCTTC; CDR3 protein: CASSPRSPGPNEQFF; V gene: TRBV5-5; clone size: .; D gene: .; J gene: TRBJ2-1
CDR3 DNA: TGTGCCAGCAGGCCACAGGGGTACACTGAAGCTTTCTTT; CDR3 protein: CASRPQGYTEAFF; V gene: TRBV6-2/TRBV6-3; clone size: .; D gene: TRBD1; J gene: TRBJ1-1
CDR3 DNA: TGTGCCTGGAATCCTGAAATGTACACCGGGGAGCTGTTTTTT; CDR3 protein: CAWNPEMYTGELFF; V gene: TRBV30; clone size: many; D gene: .; J gene: TRBJ2-2
CDR3 DNA: TGTGCCAGCTCACCACAGAGAGGGACTAGCTCCTACAATGAGCAGTTCTTC; CDR3 protein: CASSPQRGTSSYNEQFF; V gene: TRBV18; clone size: few; D gene: TRBD2; J gene: TRBJ2-1
CDR3 DNA: TGTGCCAGCAGCTTGGCGGGATCAGAGACCCAGTACTTC; CDR3 protein: CASSLAGSETQYF; V gene: TRBV7-6; clone size: many; D gene: .; J gene: TRBJ2-5
CDR3 DNA: TGTGCCAGCAGCGAGTGGGCGGGGACAGTCCAAGAGACCCAGTACTTC; CDR3 protein: CASSEWAGTVQETQYF; V gene: TRBV7-9; clone size: .; D gene: .; J gene: TRBJ2-5
CDR3 DNA: TGTGCCACCAGTGACCCGGGAAGACTAGATACGCAGTATTTT; CDR3 protein: CATSDPGRLDTQYF; V gene: TRBV24-1; clone size: few; D gene: .; J gene: TRBJ2-3
CDR3 DNA: TGTGCCAGCAGCTTAGAGTCCCAGGGGGAGCAGTACTTC; CDR3 protein: CASSLESQGEQYF; V gene: TRBV7-9; clone size: few; D gene: .; J gene: TRBJ2-7
CDR3 DNA: TGTGCCAGGCCTGGACCTATACAGAAAGAGACCCAGTACTTC; CDR3 protein: CARPGPIQKETQYF; V gene: TRBV21-1; clone size: .; D gene: .; J gene: TRBJ2-5
CDR3 DNA: TGTGCCAGCAGCCAGGACGGGCCATCCTATAATTCACCCCTCCACTTT; CDR3 protein: CASSQDGPSYNSPLHF; V gene: TRBV14; clone size: few; D gene: .; J gene: TRBJ1-6
CDR3 DNA: TGCAGCGTTGAAGATCCCCACCAGCCCGAAAAACTGTTTTTT; CDR3 protein: CSVEDPHQPEKLFF; V gene: TRBV29-1; clone size: few; D gene: .; J gene: TRBJ1-4
CDR3 DNA: TGTGCCAGCAGCGACGGGACACTCCACCCAGATACGCAGTATTTT; CDR3 protein: CASSDGTLHPDTQYF; V gene: TRBV9; clone size: few; D gene: .; J gene: TRBJ2-3
CDR3 DNA: TGTGCCAGCAGACTACAGGGACGGGGCACAGATACGCAGTATTTT; CDR3 protein: CASRLQGRGTDTQYF; V gene: TRBV12-3/TRBV12-4; clone size: .; D gene: .; J gene: TRBJ2-3
CDR3 DNA: TGTGCCAGCAGCTACCAATCGGTCGGGGGTGAGCAGTTCTTC; CDR3 protein: CASSYQSVGGEQFF; V gene: TRBV7-9; clone size: few; D gene: .; J gene: TRBJ2-1
CDR3 DNA: TGTGCCAGCAGTTTAGATCTAGCGGGGAGCACAGATACGCAGTATTTT; CDR3 protein: CASSLDLAGSTDTQYF; V gene: TRBV27; clone size: .; D gene: TRBD2; J gene: TRBJ2-3
CDR3 DNA: TGTGCCAGCAGCTTAGATACGGGGGCGGGTTACAATGAGCAGTTCTTC; CDR3 protein: CASSLDTGAGYNEQFF; V gene: TRBV7-2; clone size: .; D gene: .; J gene: TRBJ2-1
CDR3 DNA: TGTGCCAGCAGTTACGACAGGGGGCTTACCGGGGAGCTGTTTTTT; CDR3 protein: CASSYDRGLTGELFF; V gene: TRBV6-5; clone size: many; D gene: TRBD1; J gene: TRBJ2-2